The sequence of this TCR beta chain was determined in a study of T-cell memory formation after mild COVID-19. Study-wide results and caveats: CD4+ bias marked clones expanding day 15 to 37, unlike balanced contracting clones. Pre-infection memory contained some responding clones, which suggested that cross-reactive memory had joined.

Concerning this clonotype itself: Antigen specificity is unknown.

Germline CDR1 is SNHLY and CDR2 is FYNNEI. The CDR3 totals 13 residues. Trimming pared 9 bases from V and 2 bases from J, leaving 14 bases between. TCRdb re-derived calls from the 5' RACE reads in MiXCR, one entry per CDR3 protein. The sample consists of roughly 480,000 distinct CDR3 sequences, 20% to 25% of them appearing once. The TCR originated in an adult woman who had mild COVID-19 (a few samples of this study predate the infection). Cell type and time point are not known. The source material was PBMCs or a T cell subset sorted from them (not recorded which). The chain has TRBV2 and TRBJ2-7, with a possible D match to TRBD1 (6 bases). DNA of the CDR3: TGTGCCAGAAGTACGGGACAAACCTACGAGCAGTACTTC. Its translation: CARSTGQTYEQYF.